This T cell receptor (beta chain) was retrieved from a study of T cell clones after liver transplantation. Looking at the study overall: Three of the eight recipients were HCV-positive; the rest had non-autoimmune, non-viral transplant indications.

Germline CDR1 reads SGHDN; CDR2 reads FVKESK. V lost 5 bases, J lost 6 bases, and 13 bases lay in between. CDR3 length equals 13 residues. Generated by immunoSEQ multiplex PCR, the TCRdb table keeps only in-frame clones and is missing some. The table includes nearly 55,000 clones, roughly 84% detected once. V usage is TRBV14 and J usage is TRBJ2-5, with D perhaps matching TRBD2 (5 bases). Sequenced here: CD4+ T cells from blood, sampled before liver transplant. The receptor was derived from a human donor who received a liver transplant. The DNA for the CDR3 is TGTGCCAGCAGCTTAGACCACGGGAAGACCCAGTACTTC. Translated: CASSLDHGKTQYF.